Below are 25 T cell receptor beta chains sequenced from a single sample in a study of control samples from healthy donors and cancer patients. Method: immunoSEQ multiplex PCR; TCRdb's copy keeps in-frame clones and lacks some. The table records 190,000 or so clones, about 93% of them present only once. The material sequenced was blood. Source of these receptors: a man between 18 and 35 years old in good health.

This rearrangement joins TRBV6-6 to TRBJ1-3; possibly TRBD1 for D (5 bases). This CDR3 is built from 15 residues. Germline V gives CDR1 MNHNY, CDR2 SVGAGI (reference sequence). V was cut by 6 bases and J by 0 bases, with 12 bases left in between. CDR3 residues: CASSQGTASGNTIYF. The CDR3, as DNA: TGTGCCAGCAGCCAGGGAACAGCCTCTGGAAACACCATATATTTT.

The CDR3 coding sequence is TGTGCCAGTAGTCCCCTGCCGGGGGTGACCACAGATACGCAGTATTTT. Translation gives CASSPLPGVTTDTQYF. This rearrangement joins TRBV19 to TRBJ2-3; a possible D gene is TRBD2 (6 bases). The CDR3 sequence is 16 residues long. The V end lost 5 bases, the J end lost 2 bases, and 17 bases lay between the germline ends. Germline assignment: CDR1 LNHDA and CDR2 SQIVND (reference sequence). Supplemented by reference TRBV19 and TRBJ2-3, the full variable domain reads DGGITQSPKYLFRKEGQNVTLSCEQNLNHDAMYWYRQDPGQGLRLIYYSQIVNDFQKGDIAEGYSVSREKKESFPLTVTSAQKNPTAFYLCASSPLPGVTTDTQYFGPGTRLTVL.

This clone appeared a single time. The chain uses TRBV11-2 and TRBJ2-2; TRBD2 aligns across 10 bases. J lost 5 bases, V lost 5 bases, and 5 bases had no gene match. The CDR3 has 15 amino acids. CDR1 and CDR2 (germline): SGHAT, FQNNGV. DNA of the CDR3: TGTGCCAGCAGCCCCCGGACTAGCGGAACCGGGGAGCTGTTTTTT. This sequence encodes CASSPRTSGTGELFF.

Comments on this clone: A junction boundary mismatches the germline segment, possibly from a read error. This CDR3 is CASSWTGQPHDF. The CDR3 nucleotides are TGTGCCAGCAGCTGGACCGGGCAGCCCCATGACTTC. The chain couples TRBV5-6 to TRBJ2-7; no clear D. Germline lookup yields CDR1 SGHDT and CDR2 YYEEEE. The CDR3 has 12 amino acids. The full variable domain, completed using reference TRBV5-6 and TRBJ2-7, is DAGVTQSPTHLIKTRGQQVTLRCSPKSGHDTVSWYQQALGQGPQFIFQYYEEEERQRGNFPDRFSGHQFPNYSSELNVNALLLGDSALYLCASSWTGQPHDFGPGTRLTVT.

This clone was picked up one time. The chain couples TRBV28 to TRBJ2-2, with TRBD1 matching over 8 bases. CDR1 MDHEN and CDR2 SYDVKM come from the germline V gene. This CDR3 contains 17 residues. V was pared by 3 bases and J by 4 bases, with 10 bases of the junction left unmatched. DNA for the CDR3: TGTGCCAGCAGTTTCTTCGTCCGGGACAGGCCCACCGGGGAGCTGTTTTTT. Residues: CASSFFVRDRPTGELFF.

This chain joins TRBV25-1 and TRBJ2-7, with D unclear. The CDR3 is 14 residues long. Germline lookup yields CDR1 MGHDK and CDR2 SYGVNS. The V end was cut by 6 bases, the J end by 6 bases, with 18 bases between. CDR3 residues: CASSRNGPESEQYF. As DNA, the CDR3 is TGTGCCAGCAGCCGAAACGGTCCGGAAAGCGAGCAGTACTTC.

V and J are TRBV5-1 and TRBJ2-5; tentatively, D is TRBD1 (6 bases). This CDR3 has 15 residues. Germline values: CDR1 SGHRS, CDR2 YFSETQ. The V end lost 3 bases, the J end lost 4 bases, and 16 bases lay between the germline ends. The CDR3 DNA reads as TGCGCCAGCAGCTGGGGCCCGACAGGAGGAGAGACCCAGTACTTC. It codes for CASSWGPTGGETQYF.

The gene calls are TRBV19 and TRBJ1-5; D gene unclear. The CDR3 contains 15 residues. Germline V gene lookup returns CDR1 LNHDA and CDR2 SQIVND (reference sequence). Trimming left V 3 bases short and J 3 bases short, with 12 bases between. CDR3 in amino acids: CASSIPPPFNQPQHF. The CDR3 DNA reads as TGTGCCAGTAGTATCCCCCCCCCATTCAATCAGCCCCAGCATTTT.

The chain carries TRBV9 and TRBJ2-1; D remains unclear. CDR3 length: 17 residues. Germline lookup yields CDR1 SGDLS and CDR2 YYNGEE. Trimming took off 0 bases at V and 0 bases at J, with 13 bases between the two ends. CDR3 loop: CASSVAGVVGSYNEQFF. The CDR3, as DNA: TGTGCCAGCAGCGTAGCAGGTGTGGTAGGCTCCTACAATGAGCAGTTCTTC.

As concerns this clone: This sample includes further DNA sequences coding for the same CDR3. For the CDR3, the DNA is TGTGCCAGCAGTTCGGACGCGGGGGTGGGTCAGCCCCAGCATTTT. Residues: CASSSDAGVGQPQHF. The chain is built from TRBV6-9 and TRBJ1-5; D is perhaps TRBD1 (5 bases). The CDR3 consists of 15 residues. Trimming pared 4 bases from V and 6 bases from J, leaving 16 bases between. The germline gives CDR1 MNHGY, CDR2 SVAAGI.

CDR3 region: CASSYAGGRTYEQYF. DNA for the CDR3: TGTGCCAGCAGTTACGCCGGGGGGCGAACCTACGAGCAGTACTTC. The genes are TRBV6-5 and TRBJ2-7, with a possible D match to TRBD2 (7 bases). V was shortened by 2 bases and J by 2 bases, with 13 bases between the two germline ends. In germline, CDR1 is MNHEY, CDR2 SVGAGI. There are 15 residues in the CDR3.

This chain joins TRBV5-1 and TRBJ1-1; no firm D call. Trimming stripped 5 bases from V and 6 bases from J, with 14 bases between. The length of the CDR3 is 13 residues. Germline V CDR1 and CDR2: SGHRS, YFSETQ. The CDR3 nucleotides read TGCGCCAGCAGTACAGCGCCGAGGGCTGAAGCTTTCTTT. It yields the protein CASSTAPRAEAFF.

The sample holds one count of this clone. The rearrangement joins TRBV6-6 to TRBJ1-1, with a possible D match to TRBD1 (5 bases). Germline CDR1 MNHNY, CDR2 SVGAGI (reference sequence). V was cut by 6 bases and J by 0 bases, with 17 bases left in between. This CDR3 contains 16 residues. The CDR3 nucleotides read TGTGCCAGCAGGCCACCGGGACTGAACATGAACACTGAAGCTTTCTTT. Translating gives CASRPPGLNMNTEAFF.

This clone occurred once. The V and J genes are TRBV4-2 and TRBJ1-5; 7 nucleotides match TRBD1. Germline V gene sequence: CDR1 LGHNA, CDR2 YNFKEQ. The CDR3 extends over 14 amino acids. Trimming cost V 4 bases and J 4 bases; bases outside gene matches: 4. This CDR3 reads CASSPPGQNQPQHF. Written as DNA, the CDR3 is TGTGCCAGCAGCCCACCGGGACAGAATCAGCCCCAGCATTTT.

The V call is TRBV18, the J call TRBJ2-7, with 9 bases aligning to TRBD2. The V segment lost 3 bases and the J segment 2 bases; nucleotides outside the gene matches: 2. The CDR3 is made up of 14 amino acids. Germline V gene data show CDR1 as KGHSH and CDR2 as LQKENI. CDR3 sequence (DNA): TGTGCCAGCTCACCGGGCGGGGGGGCCTACGAGCAGTACTTC. Amino acids: CASSPGGGAYEQYF.

The CDR3 bases are TGTGCCAGCAGCTTAACAAGCCCCTACGAGCAGTACTTC. This gives the protein CASSLTSPYEQYF. The chain combines TRBV7-9 with TRBJ2-7, with D unclear. The length of the CDR3 is 13 residues. Germline CDR1 reads SEHNR; CDR2 reads FQNEAQ (reference sequence). Trimming removed 2 bases at V and 2 bases at J, with 7 bases between.

The rearrangement links TRBV7-8 to TRBJ1-6; D uncertain. Germline lookup yields CDR1 SGHVS and CDR2 FQNEAQ. This CDR3 spans 14 amino acids. Trimming took off 0 bases at V and 10 bases at J, with 10 bases between the two ends. This CDR3 reads CASSLAAGGSPLHF. The CDR3 DNA reads TGTGCCAGCAGCTTAGCGGCAGGCGGCTCACCCCTCCACTTT.

V and J are TRBV29-1 and TRBJ1-1; 9 nucleotides align to TRBD1. Germline lookup yields CDR1 SQVTM and CDR2 ANQGSEA. J gave up 4 bases and V 3 bases, and 6 bases lay outside the gene matches. The CDR3 has 14 amino acids. The CDR3 loop is CSVDAGQGTTEAFF. CDR3 DNA: TGCAGCGTTGACGCGGGACAGGGTACCACTGAAGCTTTCTTT. Variable domain in full (rest from reference TRBV29-1 and TRBJ1-1): SAVISQKPSRDICQRGTSLTIQCQVDSQVTMMFWYRQQPGQSLTLIATANQGSEATYESGFVIDKFPISRPNLTFSTLTVSNMSPEDSSIYLCSVDAGQGTTEAFFGQGTRLTVV.

The table lists this clone with a count of one. This chain links TRBV9 with TRBJ2-5, with D maybe TRBD1 (6 bases). Germline loops: CDR1 SGDLS, CDR2 YYNGEE. V lost 6 bases to trimming and J lost 1 base, with 13 bases between them. The CDR3 covers 14 residues. CDR3 in DNA: TGTGCCAGCAACTCCCAGGGGACCCAAGAGACCCAGTACTTC. Translating it yields CASNSQGTQETQYF.

The chain combines TRBV14 with TRBJ1-2; D not resolved. In germline, CDR1 is SGHDN, CDR2 FVKESK. Trimming shortened V by 0 bases and J by 3 bases, and 14 bases separated the two germline ends. The CDR3 totals 16 residues. CDR3 residues: CASSQDQEQRYYGYTF. The CDR3 DNA sequence: TGTGCCAGCAGCCAAGATCAGGAACAGCGATACTATGGCTACACCTTC.

The genes are TRBV25-1 and TRBJ1-4; D is possibly TRBD1 (5 bases). The CDR3 spans 16 residues. V lost 1 base and J lost 4, with 13 bases in between. CDR1 is MGHDK, CDR2 SYGVNS, per germline. The CDR3 region is CASSEFEGHGNEKLFF. CDR3 coding DNA: TGTGCCAGCAGTGAATTTGAGGGGCACGGTAATGAAAAACTGTTTTTT.

The chain uses TRBV30 and TRBJ1-6; D is uncertain. This CDR3 is 10 amino acids long. Germline CDR1 GTSNPN, CDR2 SVGIG (reference sequence). V was clipped by 3 bases and J by 18 bases, with 12 bases between them. The CDR3, as DNA: TGTGCCTGGAGACGGTGCTCCCCCCACTTT. Its protein product is CAWRRCSPHF.

The chain combines TRBV2 with TRBJ1-2; D is undetermined. In germline, CDR1 is SNHLY, CDR2 FYNNEI. The V end lost 3 bases, the J end lost 3 bases, and 5 bases lay between the germline ends. The CDR3 runs 12 residues. The CDR3 DNA sequence: TGTGCCAGCAGTGAGAACTACTATGGCTACACCTTC. It yields the protein CASSENYYGYTF.

The V and J genes are TRBV7-2 and TRBJ1-2; 7 nucleotides match TRBD1. There are 14 residues in the CDR3. CDR1 and CDR2 from the germline V gene are SGHTA and FQGNSA. The V gene end was trimmed by 0 bases and the J gene end by 8 bases; junction bases not matched to a gene: 6. CDR3 in DNA: TGTGCCAGCAGCTTAGCCGGGACAGCCGGCGGCTACACCTTC. This sequence encodes CASSLAGTAGGYTF.

A few counts support this clone. This chain links TRBV9 with TRBJ1-2; possibly TRBD1 for D (5 bases). The V and J ends lost 1 base and 4 bases respectively, with 8 bases between them. The CDR3 contains 13 residues. Germline CDR1 reads SGDLS; CDR2 reads YYNGEE. The CDR3 nucleotides read TGTGCCAGCAGCGTAAAGGGGACCTATGGCTACACCTTC. This encodes CASSVKGTYGYTF.